These T cell receptor beta chains were read from a single sample in a study of shared clonotypes between healthy human individuals. The protocol was immunoSEQ multiplex PCR, while the TCRdb copy is restricted to in-frame clones and leaves out a portion. The sample carries 630,000 or so clones, roughly 98% recorded once. Sample: naive CD8+ T cells sorted from blood. These receptors were taken from a man aged 30 to 39 in good health. Both conserved end residues are part of each CDR3. The D gene is left open where the match is weak. Clone size is shown for a subset of rows, as once, few, many or a class of expanded clone.

D gene	clone size	V gene	J gene	CDR3 DNA	CDR3 protein
-	once	TRBV19	TRBJ2-7	TGTGCCAGTAGAGTGGCCGGAACCTACGAGCAGTACTTC	CASRVAGTYEQYF
-	-	TRBV7-2	TRBJ2-6	TGTGCCAGCAGCCTAAGGGACTCTGGGGCCAACGTCCTGACTTTC	CASSLRDSGANVLTF
-	-	TRBV7-9	TRBJ2-7	TGTGCCAGCAGCTTCCCGCTGATTCCCTACGAGCAGTACTTC	CASSFPLIPYEQYF
TRBD1	-	TRBV5-1	TRBJ2-5	TGCGCCAGCAGCTTGGCCGGGACAGGGGTGTGGGAGACCCAGTACTTC	CASSLAGTGVWETQYF
TRBD2	-	TRBV11-2	TRBJ2-1	TGTGCCAGCAGCTCGGGACTAGCGGGAGGGCCAGTGTACAATGAGCAGTTCTTC	CASSSGLAGGPVYNEQFF
TRBD2	-	TRBV27	TRBJ2-3	TGTGCCAGCAGACTAGCGGCTAGCACAGATACGCAGTATTTT	CASRLAASTDTQYF
-	-	TRBV29-1	TRBJ2-7	TGCAGCGTTGAAGGGGAGGCGCCCCCGGAGCAGTACTTC	CSVEGEAPPEQYF
-	-	TRBV5-5	TRBJ1-2	TGTGCCAGCAGCTTAAGACGAGGTATGAACTATGGCTACACCTTC	CASSLRRGMNYGYTF
-	once	TRBV7-9	TRBJ2-7	TGTGCCAGCAGCACCGGACGCCAGAGCTCCTACGAGCAGTACTTC	CASSTGRQSSYEQYF
-	-	TRBV7-6	TRBJ2-7	TGTGCCAGCAGCCCCGGGACTCTCTCCTACGAGCAGTACTTC	CASSPGTLSYEQYF
TRBD1	few	TRBV7-9	TRBJ2-2	TGTGCCAGCAGCCCCGGACAGGGGGATACCGGGGAGCTGTTTTTT	CASSPGQGDTGELFF
-	-	TRBV15	TRBJ2-7	TGTGCCACCAGCGTCCGGGACGGTTCCTACGAGCAGTACTTC	CATSVRDGSYEQYF
-	-	TRBV27	TRBJ2-1	TGTGCCAGCAGACAGGGCTATGAGCAGTTCTTC	CASRQGYEQFF
TRBD1	-	TRBV6-1	TRBJ1-1	TGTGCCAGCAGTGGACAGGGGGTGACCACTGAAGCTTTCTTT	CASSGQGVTTEAFF
TRBD2	-	TRBV7-9	TRBJ2-1	TGTGCCAGCAGCGGACTAGCGGGAAACAATGAGCAGTTCTTC	CASSGLAGNNEQFF
TRBD2	-	TRBV2	TRBJ2-7	TGTGCCAGCTCGGGACTAGCGGGAGGCTACGAGCAGTACTTC	CASSGLAGGYEQYF
-	-	TRBV6-1	TRBJ1-5	TGTGCCAGCTCGGAGACAGGCCATAGCAATCAGCCCCAGCATTTT	CASSETGHSNQPQHF
-	-	TRBV6-1	TRBJ2-7	TGTGCCATCGCGGGACCCTACGAGCAGTACTTC	CAIAGPYEQYF
TRBD1	-	TRBV29-1	TRBJ1-1	TGCAGCGTTGAAGGGGACAGGGGCACGGTGAACACTGAAGCTTTCTTT	CSVEGDRGTVNTEAFF
-	-	TRBV5-1	TRBJ1-1	TGCGCCAGCAGCTTAACAGTGAACACTGAAGCTTTCTTT	CASSLTVNTEAFF
-	once	TRBV7-9	TRBJ2-7	TGTGCCAGCTACCCCCGCGACAGCTACGAGCAGTACTTC	CASYPRDSYEQYF
-	-	TRBV2	TRBJ1-3	TGTGCCAGCAGTGAAACAGGGACTGGAAACACCATATATTTT	CASSETGTGNTIYF
TRBD1	once	TRBV10-1	TRBJ1-1	TGCGCCAGCAGTGAGTCGACAGGGGGTACTGAAGCTTTCTTT	CASSESTGGTEAFF
TRBD2	-	TRBV7-9	TRBJ2-1	TGTGCCAGCAGCTTACGGGCTAGCGGCTACAATGAGCAGTTCTTC	CASSLRASGYNEQFF
-	-	TRBV7-8	TRBJ2-5	TGTGCCAGCAGCTTAGCTTCCAGCGGGCTGTTAGAGACCCAGTACTTC	CASSLASSGLLETQYF
TRBD1	once	TRBV6-1	TRBJ2-2	TGTGCCAGCAGTGAATTTTACAGGGGGCGCACCGGGGAGCTGTTTTTT	CASSEFYRGRTGELFF
-	-	TRBV27	TRBJ2-5	TGTGCCAGCAGTTTACTCGGGGAACAAGAGACCCAGTACTTC	CASSLLGEQETQYF
-	-	TRBV27	TRBJ2-3	TGTGCCAGCCTAGGGGCAATGGAGCCAGATACGCAGTATTTT	CASLGAMEPDTQYF
TRBD2	-	TRBV7-9	TRBJ2-5	TGTGCCAGCAACACGGGACTAGCAGAGACCCAGTACTTC	CASNTGLAETQYF
TRBD2	-	TRBV5-1	TRBJ2-7	TGCGCCAGCAGCTTGGGCCCGGGACGGACTAGCGGGACCTACGAGCAGTACTTC	CASSLGPGRTSGTYEQYF
-	-	TRBV10-1	TRBJ2-2	TGCGCCAGCAGTGATCCAGGGTTGAACACCGGGGAGCTGTTTTTT	CASSDPGLNTGELFF
TRBD1	-	TRBV7-9	TRBJ2-7	TGTGCCAGCAGCGAGGGGGACAGTTCCTACGAGCAGTACTTC	CASSEGDSSYEQYF
-	-	TRBV2	TRBJ2-7	TGTGCCTGGGGGCTGCACGAGCAGTACTTC	CAWGLHEQYF
-	-	TRBV9	TRBJ1-2	TGTGCCAGCAGCGTTGGCCCAGAGGGGACAAGAACTTATGAAGGCTACACCTTC	CASSVGPEGTRTYEGYTF
TRBD2	once	TRBV5-6	TRBJ2-3	TGTGCCAGCAGCCCCGGGAGGACAGATACGCAGTATTTT	CASSPGRTDTQYF
TRBD2	-	TRBV10-3	TRBJ2-7	TGTGCCAGCAGGACTAGCGGACTCTACGAGCAGTACTTC	CASRTSGLYEQYF
-	-	TRBV30	TRBJ2-1	TGTGCCTGGAGCCTCTCAGTTAGTTACAATGAGCAGTTCTTC	CAWSLSVSYNEQFF
TRBD2	-	TRBV4-3	TRBJ2-7	TGCGCCAGCAGCCAGTTTAGCGGGAGCTCCTACGAGCAGTACTTC	CASSQFSGSSYEQYF
-	-	TRBV5-1	TRBJ1-4	TGCGCCAGCAGCTTGTGGGGGCCGTCAGATGAAAAACTGTTTTTT	CASSLWGPSDEKLFF
-	-	TRBV29-1	TRBJ2-1	TGCAGCGTGGAGTACAATGAGCAGTTCTTC	CSVEYNEQFF
-	-	TRBV11-2	TRBJ2-7	TGTGCCAGCAGCCCTAGCCCATACCCTGTCTCCTACGAGCAGTACTTC	CASSPSPYPVSYEQYF
TRBD2	once	TRBV27	TRBJ2-1	TGTGCCAGCAGTTTAGTTAGCGGGAGGACTCTGTACAATGAGCAGTTCTTC	CASSLVSGRTLYNEQFF
-	-	TRBV28	TRBJ1-5	TGTGCCAGCAGACCGGACAGTAGCAATCAGCCCCAGCATTTT	CASRPDSSNQPQHF
TRBD2	once	TRBV7-9	TRBJ2-1	TGTGCCAGCAGCGGGAGATTGCGGGAGGAGGGCAATGAGCAGTTCTTC	CASSGRLREEGNEQFF
-	-	TRBV9	TRBJ2-3	TGTGCCAGCAGTTCAGATACGCAGTATTTT	CASSSDTQYF
-	-	TRBV11-3	TRBJ2-1	TGTGCCAGCAGCTTTGGTCAGGGGGGCTACAATGAGCAGTTCTTC	CASSFGQGGYNEQFF
TRBD1	-	TRBV29-1	TRBJ1-5	TGCAGCGTTGAGGACAGGGTAGGTCTGCATTTT	CSVEDRVGLHF
-	-	TRBV18	TRBJ2-7	TGTGCCAGCTCACCAGGGCTGTTCTACGAGCAGTACTTC	CASSPGLFYEQYF
TRBD1	-	TRBV27	TRBJ1-2	TGTGCCAGCAGTTTAACCCACAGGGGTGGCTACACCTTC	CASSLTHRGGYTF
-	-	TRBV7-8	TRBJ1-1	TGTGCCAGCAGACCCGACAGCAACACTGAAGCTTTCTTT	CASRPDSNTEAFF
TRBD1	-	TRBV25-1	TRBJ2-3	TGTGCCAGCAGGCGTAGGGACAGCCTCACAGATACGCAGTATTTT	CASRRRDSLTDTQYF
-	-	TRBV6-6	TRBJ1-4	TGTGCCACGACCCAGGGCGGCATTGGTGAAAAACTGTTTTTT	CATTQGGIGEKLFF
TRBD2	-	TRBV27	TRBJ2-3	TGTGCCAGCAGTCCAGGACTAGCCCGAAGCCTCGCAGATACGCAGTATTTT	CASSPGLARSLADTQYF
-	-	TRBV7-9	TRBJ2-1	TGTGCCAGCAGCTTCTACAATTCCTACAATGAGCAGTTCTTC	CASSFYNSYNEQFF
TRBD2	-	TRBV11-2	TRBJ2-7	TGTGCCAGCAGCTGGCGGCGGGGGTTGTACGAGCAGTACTTC	CASSWRRGLYEQYF
TRBD2	-	TRBV2	TRBJ2-5	TGTGCCAGCAGTGAAGGATACCGGGACTACCTCTCAGAGACCCAGTACTTC	CASSEGYRDYLSETQYF
-	-	TRBV10-3	TRBJ2-3	TGTGCCATCAGTGAGTCCGATAAGGGCACAGATACGCAGTATTTT	CAISESDKGTDTQYF